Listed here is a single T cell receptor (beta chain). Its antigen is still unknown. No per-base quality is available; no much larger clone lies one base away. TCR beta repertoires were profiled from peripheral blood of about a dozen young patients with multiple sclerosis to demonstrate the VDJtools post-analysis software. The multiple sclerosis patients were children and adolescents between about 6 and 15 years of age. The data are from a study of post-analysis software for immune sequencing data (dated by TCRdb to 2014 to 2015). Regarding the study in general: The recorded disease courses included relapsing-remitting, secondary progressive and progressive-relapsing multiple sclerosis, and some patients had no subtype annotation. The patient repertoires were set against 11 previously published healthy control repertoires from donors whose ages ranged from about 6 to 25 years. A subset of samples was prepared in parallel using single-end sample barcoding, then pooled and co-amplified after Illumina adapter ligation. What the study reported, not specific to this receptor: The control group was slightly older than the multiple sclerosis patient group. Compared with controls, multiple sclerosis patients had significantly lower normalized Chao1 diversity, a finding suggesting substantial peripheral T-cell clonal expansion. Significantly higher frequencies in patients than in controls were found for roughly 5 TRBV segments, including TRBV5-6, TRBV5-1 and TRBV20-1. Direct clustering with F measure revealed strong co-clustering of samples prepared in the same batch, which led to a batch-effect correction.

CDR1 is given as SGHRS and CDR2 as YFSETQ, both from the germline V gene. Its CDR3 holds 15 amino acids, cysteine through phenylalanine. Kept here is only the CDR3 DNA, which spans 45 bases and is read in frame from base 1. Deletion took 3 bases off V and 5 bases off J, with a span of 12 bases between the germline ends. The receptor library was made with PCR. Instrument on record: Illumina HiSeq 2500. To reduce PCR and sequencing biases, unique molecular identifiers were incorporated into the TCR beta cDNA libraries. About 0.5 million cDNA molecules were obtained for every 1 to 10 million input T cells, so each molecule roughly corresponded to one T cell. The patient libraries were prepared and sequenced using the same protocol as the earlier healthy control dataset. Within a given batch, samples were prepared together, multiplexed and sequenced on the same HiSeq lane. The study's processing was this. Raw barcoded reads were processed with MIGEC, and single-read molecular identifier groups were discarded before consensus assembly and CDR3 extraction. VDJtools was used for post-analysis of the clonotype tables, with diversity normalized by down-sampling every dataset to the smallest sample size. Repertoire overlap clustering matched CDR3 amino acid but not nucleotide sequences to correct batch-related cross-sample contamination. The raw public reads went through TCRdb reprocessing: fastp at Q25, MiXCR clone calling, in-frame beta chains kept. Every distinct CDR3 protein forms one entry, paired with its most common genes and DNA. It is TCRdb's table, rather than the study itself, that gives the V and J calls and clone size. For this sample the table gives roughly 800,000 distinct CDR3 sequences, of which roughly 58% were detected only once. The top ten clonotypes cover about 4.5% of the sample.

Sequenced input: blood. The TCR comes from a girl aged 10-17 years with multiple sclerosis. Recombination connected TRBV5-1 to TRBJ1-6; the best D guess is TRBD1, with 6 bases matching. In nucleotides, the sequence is TGCGCCAGCAGCTCAACAGGGCCCAATAATTCACCCCTCCACTTT. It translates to CASSSTGPNNSPLHF. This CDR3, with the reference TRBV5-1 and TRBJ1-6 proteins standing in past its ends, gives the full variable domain KAGVTQTPRYLIKTRGQQVTLSCSPISGHRSVSWYQQTPGQGLQFLFEYFSETQRNKGNFPGRFSGRQFSNSRSEMNVSTLELGDSALYLCASSSTGPNNSPLHFGNGTRLTVT.